A single sample gave rise to the 29 T cell receptor beta chains below, sequenced in a study of shared clonotypes between healthy human individuals. Produced via immunoSEQ multiplex PCR; TCRdb's table is partial and in-frame only. This repertoire shows fewer than 550,000 clones, over 75% found once; its top ten account for approximately 12%. Sequencing was carried out using PBMCs. These receptors originate from a middle-aged woman in good health. Some clones in this sample may be carry-over from other donors' samples.

V is TRBV28 and J is TRBJ2-3, with TRBD2 matching 7 bases. The junction had 16 bases not matched to a gene; V was cut back by 7 bases and J by 6 bases. The CDR3 consists of 16 residues. CDR1 and CDR2 (germline): MDHEN, SYDVKM. For the CDR3, the DNA is TGTGCCAGCAACGGGCGGGACTACTACCTAGGGGATACGCAGTATTTT. Protein: CASNGRDYYLGDTQYF.

This chain connects TRBV29-1 to TRBJ2-1; D is perhaps TRBD1 (6 bases). V lost 7 bases and J lost 0, with 13 bases in between. The CDR3 totals 14 residues. Germline V lookup: CDR1 SQVTM, CDR2 ANQGSEA. Here the CDR3 DNA reads TGCAGCGGAACAGGGACGGTCTCCTACAATGAGCAGTTCTTC. It yields the protein CSGTGTVSYNEQFF.

The chain combines TRBV7-9 with TRBJ2-5; 8 nucleotides match TRBD1. The DNA matches TRBJ2-7 better at its end, which makes the J call doubtful. CDR3 length: 15 amino acids. Per the germline V gene, CDR1 is SEHNR and CDR2 is FQNEAQ (reference sequence). The CDR3 nucleotides read TGTGCCAGCAGCTCGGGACAGGACCTATACTACGAGCAGTACTTC. Amino acids: CASSSGQDLYYEQYF.

The chain recombines TRBV25-1 with TRBJ2-4; maybe TRBD1 (6 bases). Germline-derived CDR1 and CDR2 are MGHDK and SYGVNS. This CDR3 spans 13 amino acids. V gave up 6 bases and J gave up 2 bases, with 8 bases separating them. The CDR3 protein is CASRGQPKNIQYF. The CDR3 DNA sequence: TGTGCCAGCAGAGGACAGCCCAAAAACATTCAGTACTTC. The full variable domain, completed using reference TRBV25-1 and TRBJ2-4, is EADIYQTPRYLVIGTGKKITLECSQTMGHDKMYWYQQDPGMELHLIHYSYGVNSTEKGDLSSESTVSRIRTEHFPLTLESARPSHTSQYLCASRGQPKNIQYFGAGTRLSVL.

V and J are TRBV6-6 and TRBJ1-2; a possible D gene is TRBD1 (6 bases). Germline-derived CDR1 and CDR2 are MNHNY and SVGAGI (reference sequence). V was pared by 8 bases and J by 3 bases, with 10 bases between. The CDR3 loop spans 12 amino acids. CDR3 amino acids: CASSRGDYGYTF. In nucleotides, the CDR3 is TGTGCCAGCTCAAGGGGGGACTATGGCTACACCTTC.

The rearrangement links TRBV27 to TRBJ2-7; TRBD1 matches at 11 bases. V lost 5 bases and J lost 1; bases outside the gene matches: 4. Germline loops: CDR1 MNHEY, CDR2 SMNVEV (reference sequence). This CDR3 has 15 residues. CDR3 in amino acids: CASSTRDRGSYEQYF. In DNA, the CDR3 is TGTGCCAGCAGTACCCGGGACAGGGGGTCCTACGAGCAGTACTTC.

This rearrangement joins TRBV5-6 to TRBJ1-3; no clear D gene. Germline CDR1 and CDR2: SGHDT and YYEEEE. Trimming cost V 2 bases and J 4 bases, with 13 bases left between them. The length of the CDR3 is 15 residues. Here the CDR3 DNA reads TGTGCCAGCAGCTTTATCAGCGCTCGAGGAAACACCATATATTTT. It is translated as CASSFISARGNTIYF.

The chain links TRBV18 to TRBJ1-5; D gene unclear. CDR1 and CDR2 (germline): KGHSH, LQKENI. Trimming removed 6 bases from V and 5 bases from J, with 11 bases in between. The CDR3 sequence is 13 residues long. The CDR3 nucleotides read TGTGCCAGCTCTGATGGGTACGATCAGCCCCAGCATTTT. Translated, it gives CASSDGYDQPQHF.

A single count supports this clone. The gene calls are TRBV18 and TRBJ1-5, with a tentative D call TRBD1 (6 bases). From germline, CDR1 is KGHSH and CDR2 LQKENI. This CDR3 has 15 amino acids. With 5 bases removed from V and 0 bases from J, the gap between germline ends came to 11 bases. This CDR3 reads CASSGGASSNQPQHF. The CDR3, as DNA: TGTGCCAGCTCAGGGGGGGCTTCTAGCAATCAGCCCCAGCATTTT.

J is TRBJ2-3 and V is TRBV6-5; no clear D gene. The germline gives CDR1 MNHEY, CDR2 SVGAGI. V lost 10 bases and J lost 4, with 9 bases in between. The CDR3 has 11 residues. CDR3 protein: CATRRADTQYF. The CDR3, as DNA: TGTGCCACCCGACGGGCAGATACGCAGTATTTT.

The chain recombines TRBV2 with TRBJ1-1; the match to TRBD1 covers 7 bases. Germline trimming cut 6 bases from V and 1 base from J; bases unmatched to any gene: 2. The CDR3 runs 13 residues. CDR1 is SNHLY and CDR2 is FYNNEI in the germline V gene. The CDR3 sequence: CASRRTGNTEAFF. The DNA for the CDR3 is TGTGCCAGCAGGCGGACAGGGAACACTGAAGCTTTCTTT.

The V and J genes are TRBV14 and TRBJ2-7, with 7 bases identical to TRBD1. V was clipped by 3 bases and J by 2 bases; unmatched bases: 4. CDR1 is SGHDN, CDR2 FVKESK, per germline. There are 14 residues in the CDR3. The CDR3 protein is CASSHWDRAYEQYF. CDR3 sequence (DNA): TGTGCCAGCAGCCATTGGGACAGAGCCTACGAGCAGTACTTC.

The chain employs TRBV27 and TRBJ2-2; D is ambiguous. Trimming took off 5 bases at V and 0 bases at J, with 10 bases between the two ends. Germline V gives CDR1 MNHEY, CDR2 SMNVEV (reference sequence). CDR3 length: 15 amino acids. The CDR3 sequence: CASSRNYANTGELFF. The CDR3, as DNA: TGTGCCAGCAGTAGGAACTACGCGAACACCGGGGAGCTGTTTTTT.

Judged by abundance, this clone is medium-sized (0.01 to 0.1%). V is TRBV5-1 and J is TRBJ2-7, with D tentatively TRBD1 (6 bases). CDR1 and CDR2 from the germline V gene are SGHRS and YFSETQ. Deletions cut 3 bases from V and 3 bases from J, with 10 bases between. The CDR3 is 13 amino acids. The CDR3 reads CASSSDSHYEQYF. CDR3 nucleotide sequence: TGCGCCAGCAGCTCGGACAGTCACTACGAGCAGTACTTC.

There are a few counts of this clone. The chain recombines TRBV29-1 with TRBJ1-4, with D perhaps TRBD1 (6 bases). Looked up from germline, CDR1 is SQVTM and CDR2 is ANQGSEA. The CDR3 extends over 13 amino acids. With 7 bases removed from V and 0 bases from J, the gap between germline ends came to 9 bases. CDR3 region: CSAAGATNEKLFF. The CDR3 nucleotides are TGCAGCGCCGCAGGGGCAACTAATGAAAAACTGTTTTTT.

This clone was recorded only once. This chain links TRBV7-8 with TRBJ1-5, with unresolved D. Trimming cost V 4 bases and J 3 bases, with 10 bases left between them. CDR1 is SGHVS, CDR2 FQNEAQ, per germline. The CDR3 is 14 amino acids. The CDR3 loop is CASSSPRDNQPQHF. CDR3 nucleotides: TGTGCCAGCAGCTCCCCACGTGACAATCAGCCCCAGCATTTT.

The genes are TRBV2 and TRBJ2-2, with 7 bases matching TRBD2. The V and J ends lost 4 bases and 4 bases, in that order; junction bases with no gene match: 6. CDR3 length equals 15 residues. Germline CDR1 is SNHLY and CDR2 is FYNNEI. The CDR3 is CASSALGGGTGELFF. DNA for the CDR3: TGTGCCAGCAGTGCACTAGGCGGGGGCACCGGGGAGCTGTTTTTT.

This clone occurred once. This chain connects TRBV21-1 to TRBJ1-5. TRBV21-1 is termed a pseudogene. This CDR3 contains 19 residues. CDR3 bases: TGTGCCAGCAGCACCAGTCGATCGGGAAAGATAGTGAGGAATCAGCCCCAGCATTTT. Protein: CASSTSRSGKIVRNQPQHF.

The gene calls are TRBV5-1 and TRBJ2-7; TRBD2 agrees at 7 bases. Germline-derived CDR1 and CDR2 are SGHRS and YFSETQ. With V trimmed by 4 bases and J by 6 bases, 7 bases remained unmatched. The CDR3 is 13 residues long. The CDR3 region has the DNA TGCGCCAGCAGCAGCGCGGGGGTCGGCGAGCAGTACTTC. This encodes CASSSAGVGEQYF.

The rearrangement links TRBV5-1 to TRBJ2-7, with TRBD2 matching over 14 bases. The CDR3 consists of 17 residues. J was trimmed by 7 bases and V by 4 bases; bases with no gene match: 13. The germline CDR1 and CDR2 sequences are SGHRS and YFSETQ. CDR3 residues: CASSISGTSGRRGEQYF. The CDR3 DNA sequence: TGCGCCAGCAGCATCTCCGGGACTAGCGGGAGAAGGGGGGAGCAGTACTTC. The full variable domain, its missing parts supplied by reference TRBV5-1 and TRBJ2-7, is KAGVTQTPRYLIKTRGQQVTLSCSPISGHRSVSWYQQTPGQGLQFLFEYFSETQRNKGNFPGRFSGRQFSNSRSEMNVSTLELGDSALYLCASSISGTSGRRGEQYFGPGTRLTVT.

This rearrangement joins TRBV30 to TRBJ2-7; 8 positions agree with TRBD2. V trimming: 7 bases; J trimming: 5 bases; junction bases outside the gene matches: 4. CDR3 size: 11 residues. Germline CDR1 reads GTSNPN; CDR2 reads SVGIG (reference sequence). The CDR3 protein is CAYGLAHEQYF. The CDR3 DNA reads as TGTGCCTACGGACTAGCCCACGAGCAGTACTTC. Supplemented by reference TRBV30 and TRBJ2-7, the full variable domain reads SQTIHQWPATLVQPVGSPLSLECTVEGTSNPNLYWYRQAAGRGLQLLFYSVGIGQISSEVPQNLSASRPQDRQFILSSKKLLLSDSGFYLCAYGLAHEQYFGPGTRLTVT.

The chain recombines TRBV4-2 with TRBJ2-1; 8 nucleotides align to TRBD2. The CDR3 is 15 amino acids. Unmatched junction bases numbered 6, after V lost 2 bases and J lost 6 bases. CDR1 and CDR2 (germline): LGHNA, YNFKEQ. The CDR3 sequence is CASSQSGGPGNEQFF. The DNA for the CDR3 is TGTGCCAGCAGCCAATCGGGAGGGCCGGGCAATGAGCAGTTCTTC.

The chain links TRBV5-5 to TRBJ2-1, with D perhaps TRBD2 (6 bases). Trimming cost V 4 bases and J 0 bases, with 14 bases left between them. The CDR3 sequence is 16 residues long. Germline V gene data show CDR1 as SGHKS and CDR2 as YYEKEE (reference sequence). CDR3 protein: CASSPPRGNSYNEQFF. CDR3 nucleotides: TGTGCCAGCAGCCCGCCCCGGGGGAACTCCTACAATGAGCAGTTCTTC.

This chain's CDR3 is CASTKLAGETQYF. DNA of the CDR3: TGTGCCAGCACCAAACTAGCGGGGGAGACCCAGTACTTC. The genes are TRBV6-5 and TRBJ2-5; 10 nucleotides line up with TRBD2. Losses at the gene ends were 7 bases for V and 5 bases for J; bases not matched to a gene: 4. This CDR3 spans 13 amino acids. In germline, CDR1 is MNHEY, CDR2 SVGAGI.

This clone occurred once. The genes are TRBV19 and TRBJ2-1; perhaps TRBD1 as D (6 bases). Per the germline V gene, CDR1 is LNHDA and CDR2 is SQIVND (reference sequence). The CDR3 is made up of 17 amino acids. Trimming removed 1 base from V and 4 bases from J, with 17 bases in between. The CDR3 reads CASSIGGQTRKYNEQFF. CDR3 DNA sequence: TGTGCCAGTAGTATAGGAGGACAGACTCGGAAGTACAATGAGCAGTTCTTC.

This sequence joins TRBV5-1 and TRBJ2-1; 7 bases are shared with TRBD2. Germline CDR1 reads SGHRS; CDR2 reads YFSETQ. The CDR3 is 16 amino acids. V lost 1 base, J lost 2 bases, and 6 bases stayed unmatched. CDR3 nucleotide sequence: TGCGCCAGCAGCTTGAGTGCCGGACTAGCCTACAATGAGCAGTTCTTC. Its translation is CASSLSAGLAYNEQFF.

A remark on this clone: Other DNA sequences in this sample translate to the same CDR3. For the CDR3, the DNA is TGTGCCAGCAGCCCCCGGACAGTCACCGGGGAGCTGTTTTTT. Its protein is CASSPRTVTGELFF. The V and J genes are TRBV9 and TRBJ2-2, with a tentative D call TRBD1 (6 bases). Per germline, CDR1 SGDLS and CDR2 YYNGEE. V was shortened by 4 bases and J by 4 bases, with 11 bases between the two germline ends. This CDR3 contains 14 residues.

The chain recombines TRBV5-1 with TRBJ2-2; D call uncertain. The CDR3 is 15 amino acids. V was cut by 4 bases and J by 0 bases, with 10 bases left in between. Per the germline V gene, CDR1 is SGHRS and CDR2 is YFSETQ. The CDR3, as DNA: TGCGCCAGCAGCCCCGCTGCCACGAACACCGGGGAGCTGTTTTTT. This encodes CASSPAATNTGELFF.

The rearrangement joins TRBV29-1 to TRBJ2-5; 9 nucleotides agree with TRBD1. The J call may be in error: the DNA end matches TRBJ2-7 better. The CDR3 consists of 14 residues. Per the germline V gene, CDR1 is SQVTM and CDR2 is ANQGSEA. In DNA, the CDR3 is TGCAGCGTTGCCCCGGGACAGGGAGTCGGCGAGCAGTACTTC. Translated: CSVAPGQGVGEQYF.